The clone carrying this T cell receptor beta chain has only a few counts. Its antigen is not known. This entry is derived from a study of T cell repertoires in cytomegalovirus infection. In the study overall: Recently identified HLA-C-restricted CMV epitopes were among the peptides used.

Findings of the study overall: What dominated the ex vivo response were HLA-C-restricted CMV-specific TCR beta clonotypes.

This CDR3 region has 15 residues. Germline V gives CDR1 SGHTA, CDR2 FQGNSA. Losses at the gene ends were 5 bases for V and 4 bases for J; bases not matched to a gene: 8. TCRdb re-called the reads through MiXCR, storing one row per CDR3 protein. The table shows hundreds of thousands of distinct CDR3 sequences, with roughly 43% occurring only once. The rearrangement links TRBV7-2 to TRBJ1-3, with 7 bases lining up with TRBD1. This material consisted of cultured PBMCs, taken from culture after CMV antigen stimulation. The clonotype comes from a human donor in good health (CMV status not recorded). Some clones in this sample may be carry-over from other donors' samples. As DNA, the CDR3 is TGTGCCAGCAGCCCGACAGGGTTCGTCGGAAACACCATATATTTT. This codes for CASSPTGFVGNTIYF.